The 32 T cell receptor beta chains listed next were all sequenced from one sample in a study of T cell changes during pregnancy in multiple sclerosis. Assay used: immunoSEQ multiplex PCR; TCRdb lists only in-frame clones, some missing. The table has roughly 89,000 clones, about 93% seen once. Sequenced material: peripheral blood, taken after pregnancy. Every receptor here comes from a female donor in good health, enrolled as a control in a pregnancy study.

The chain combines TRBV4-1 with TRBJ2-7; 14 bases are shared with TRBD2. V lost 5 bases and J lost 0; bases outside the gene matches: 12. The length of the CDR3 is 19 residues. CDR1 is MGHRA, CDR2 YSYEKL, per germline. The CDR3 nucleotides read TGCGCCAGCAGCACAAAACCGGGACTAGCGGGGGAGAGCTCCTACGAGCAGTACTTC. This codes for CASSTKPGLAGESSYEQYF.

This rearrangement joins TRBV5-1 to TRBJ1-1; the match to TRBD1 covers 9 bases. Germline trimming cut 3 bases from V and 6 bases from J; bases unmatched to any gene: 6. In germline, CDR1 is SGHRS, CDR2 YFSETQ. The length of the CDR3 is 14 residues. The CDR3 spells CASSSDRGVAEAFF. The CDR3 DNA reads TGCGCCAGCAGCTCGGACAGGGGAGTAGCTGAAGCTTTCTTT.

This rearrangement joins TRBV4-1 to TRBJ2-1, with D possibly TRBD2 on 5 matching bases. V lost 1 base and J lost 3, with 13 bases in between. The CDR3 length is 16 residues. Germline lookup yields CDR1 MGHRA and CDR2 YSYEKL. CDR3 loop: CASSQVRTPSYNEQFF. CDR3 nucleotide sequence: TGCGCCAGCAGCCAAGTGAGGACTCCCAGCTACAATGAGCAGTTCTTC.

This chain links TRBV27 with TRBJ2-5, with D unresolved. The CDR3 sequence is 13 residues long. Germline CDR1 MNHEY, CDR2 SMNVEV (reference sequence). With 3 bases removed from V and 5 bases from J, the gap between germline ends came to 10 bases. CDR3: CASSFSRVETQYF. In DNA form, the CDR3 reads TGTGCCAGCAGTTTCTCCCGGGTCGAGACCCAGTACTTC.

CDR3 in DNA: TGTGCCAGCTCACCAAAGCTCACAGATACGCAGTATTTT. This translates into CASSPKLTDTQYF. This rearrangement joins TRBV18 to TRBJ2-3; no clear D. V lost 2 bases and J lost 2, with 5 bases in between. Looked up from germline, CDR1 is KGHSH and CDR2 is LQKENI. The CDR3 runs to 13 residues.

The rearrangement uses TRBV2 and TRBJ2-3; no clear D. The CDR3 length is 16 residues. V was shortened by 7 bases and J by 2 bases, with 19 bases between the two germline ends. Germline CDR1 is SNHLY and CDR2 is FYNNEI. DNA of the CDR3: TGTGCCAGCACCGTAATTCCCCGAGAGGTCACAGATACGCAGTATTTT. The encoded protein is CASTVIPREVTDTQYF. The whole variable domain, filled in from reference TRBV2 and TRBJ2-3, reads EPEVTQTPSHQVTQMGQEVILRCVPISNHLYFYWYRQILGQKVEFLVSFYNNEISEKSEIFDDQFSVERPDGSNFTLKIRSTKLEDSAMYFCASTVIPREVTDTQYFGPGTRLTVL.

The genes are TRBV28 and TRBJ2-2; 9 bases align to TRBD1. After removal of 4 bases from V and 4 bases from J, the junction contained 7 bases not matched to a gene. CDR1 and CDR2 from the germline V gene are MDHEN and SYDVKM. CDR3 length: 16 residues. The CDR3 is CASSSRTGATTGELFF. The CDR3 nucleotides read TGTGCCAGCAGTTCCCGGACAGGGGCCACCACCGGGGAGCTGTTTTTT.

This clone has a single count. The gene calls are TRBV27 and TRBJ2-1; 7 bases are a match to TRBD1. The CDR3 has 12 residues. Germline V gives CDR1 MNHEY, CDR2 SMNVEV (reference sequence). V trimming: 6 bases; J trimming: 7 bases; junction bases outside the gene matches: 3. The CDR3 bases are TGTGCCAGCAGGACAGGGATGAATGAGCAGTTCTTC. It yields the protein CASRTGMNEQFF.

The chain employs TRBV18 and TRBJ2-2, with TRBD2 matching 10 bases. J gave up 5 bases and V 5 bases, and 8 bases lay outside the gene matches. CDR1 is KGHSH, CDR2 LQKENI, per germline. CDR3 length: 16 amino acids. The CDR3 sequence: CASSSLAGADTGELFF. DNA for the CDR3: TGTGCCAGCTCATCCCTAGCGGGAGCGGATACCGGGGAGCTGTTTTTT.

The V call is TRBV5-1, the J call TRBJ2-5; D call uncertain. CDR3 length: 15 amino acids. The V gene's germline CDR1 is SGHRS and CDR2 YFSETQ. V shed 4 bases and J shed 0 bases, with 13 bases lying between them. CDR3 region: CASSPRGSYQETQYF. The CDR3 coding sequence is TGCGCCAGCAGCCCCCGAGGCAGTTACCAAGAGACCCAGTACTTC.

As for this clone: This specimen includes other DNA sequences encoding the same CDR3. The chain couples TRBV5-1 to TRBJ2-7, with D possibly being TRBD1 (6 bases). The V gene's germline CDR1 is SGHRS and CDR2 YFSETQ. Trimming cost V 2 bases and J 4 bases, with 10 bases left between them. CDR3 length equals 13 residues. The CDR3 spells CASSLGTPYEQYF. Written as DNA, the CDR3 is TGCGCCAGCAGCTTAGGGACACCGTACGAGCAGTACTTC. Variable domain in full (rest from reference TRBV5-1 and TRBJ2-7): KAGVTQTPRYLIKTRGQQVTLSCSPISGHRSVSWYQQTPGQGLQFLFEYFSETQRNKGNFPGRFSGRQFSNSRSEMNVSTLELGDSALYLCASSLGTPYEQYFGPGTRLTVT.

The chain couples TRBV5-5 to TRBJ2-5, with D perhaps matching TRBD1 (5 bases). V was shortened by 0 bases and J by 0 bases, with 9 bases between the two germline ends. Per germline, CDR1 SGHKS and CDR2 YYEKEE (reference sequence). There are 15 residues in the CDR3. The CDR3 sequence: CASSLDGANQETQYF. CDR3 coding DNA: TGTGCCAGCAGCTTGGATGGGGCGAACCAAGAGACCCAGTACTTC.

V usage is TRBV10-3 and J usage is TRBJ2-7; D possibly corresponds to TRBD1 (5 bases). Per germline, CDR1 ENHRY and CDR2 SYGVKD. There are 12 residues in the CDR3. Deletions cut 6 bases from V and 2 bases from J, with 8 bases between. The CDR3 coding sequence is TGTGCCATCAGGCAGGGAACCTACGAGCAGTACTTC. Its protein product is CAIRQGTYEQYF.

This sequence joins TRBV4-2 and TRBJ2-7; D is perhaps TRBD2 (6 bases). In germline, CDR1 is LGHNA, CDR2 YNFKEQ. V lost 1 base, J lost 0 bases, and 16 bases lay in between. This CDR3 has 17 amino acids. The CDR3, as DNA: TGTGCCAGCAGCCAAGTGAGCGGGCCGGGAAGCTCCTACGAGCAGTACTTC. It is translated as CASSQVSGPGSSYEQYF.

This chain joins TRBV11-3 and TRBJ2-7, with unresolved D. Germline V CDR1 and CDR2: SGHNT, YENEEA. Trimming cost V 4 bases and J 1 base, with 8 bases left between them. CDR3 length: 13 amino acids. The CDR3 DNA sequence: TGTGCCAGCAGCTGGCGGCCTTCCTACGAGCAGTACTTC. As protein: CASSWRPSYEQYF. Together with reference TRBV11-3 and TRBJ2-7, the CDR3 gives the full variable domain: EAGVVQSPRYKIIEKKQPVAFWCNPISGHNTLYWYLQNLGQGPELLIRYENEEAVDDSQLPKDRFSAERLKGVDSTLKIQPAELGDSAVYLCASSWRPSYEQYFGPGTRLTVT.

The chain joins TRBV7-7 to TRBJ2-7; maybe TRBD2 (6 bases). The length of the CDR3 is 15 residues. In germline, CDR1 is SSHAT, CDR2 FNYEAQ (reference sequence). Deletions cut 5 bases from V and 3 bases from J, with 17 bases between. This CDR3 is CASSGGIEQSYEQYF. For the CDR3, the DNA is TGTGCCAGCAGCGGGGGGATAGAACAGAGCTACGAGCAGTACTTC.

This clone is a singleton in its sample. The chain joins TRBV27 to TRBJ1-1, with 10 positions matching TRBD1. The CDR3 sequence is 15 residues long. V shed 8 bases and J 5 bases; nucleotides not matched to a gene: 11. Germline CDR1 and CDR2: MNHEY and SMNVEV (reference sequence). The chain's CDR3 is CASGTDRGLLTEAFF. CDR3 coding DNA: TGTGCCAGCGGAACTGACAGGGGGCTATTAACTGAAGCTTTCTTT.

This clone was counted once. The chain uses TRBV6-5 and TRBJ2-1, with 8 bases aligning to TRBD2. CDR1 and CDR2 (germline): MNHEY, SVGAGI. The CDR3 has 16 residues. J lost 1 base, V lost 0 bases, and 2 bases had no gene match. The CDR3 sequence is CASSYSPGGSYNEQFF. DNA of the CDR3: TGTGCCAGCAGTTACTCCCCGGGAGGGTCCTACAATGAGCAGTTCTTC.

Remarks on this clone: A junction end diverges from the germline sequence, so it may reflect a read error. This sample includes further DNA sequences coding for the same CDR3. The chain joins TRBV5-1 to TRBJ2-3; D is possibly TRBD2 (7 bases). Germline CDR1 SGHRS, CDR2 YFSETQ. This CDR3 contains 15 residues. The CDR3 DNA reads TGCGCCAGCACCTTCGGGGGGCTCCGCACAGATACACAGTATTTT. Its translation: CASTFGGLRTDTQYF.

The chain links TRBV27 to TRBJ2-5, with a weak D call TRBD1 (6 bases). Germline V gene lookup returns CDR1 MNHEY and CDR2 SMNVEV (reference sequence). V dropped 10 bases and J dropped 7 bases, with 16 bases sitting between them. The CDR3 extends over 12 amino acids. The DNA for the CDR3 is TGTGCCACGAAGGGGGTTCAGGCGACCCAGTACTTC. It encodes CATKGVQATQYF.

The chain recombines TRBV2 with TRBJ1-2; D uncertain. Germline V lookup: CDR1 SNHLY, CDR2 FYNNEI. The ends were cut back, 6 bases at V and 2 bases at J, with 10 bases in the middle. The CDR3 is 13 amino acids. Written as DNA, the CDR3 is TGTGCCAGCAGGATGTCCTACAACTATGGCTACACCTTC. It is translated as CASRMSYNYGYTF. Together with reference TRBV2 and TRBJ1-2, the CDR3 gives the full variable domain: EPEVTQTPSHQVTQMGQEVILRCVPISNHLYFYWYRQILGQKVEFLVSFYNNEISEKSEIFDDQFSVERPDGSNFTLKIRSTKLEDSAMYFCASRMSYNYGYTFGSGTRLTVV.

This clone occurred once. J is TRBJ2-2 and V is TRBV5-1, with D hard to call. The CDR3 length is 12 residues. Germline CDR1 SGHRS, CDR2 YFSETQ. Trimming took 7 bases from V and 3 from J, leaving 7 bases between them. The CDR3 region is CASGQYTGELFF. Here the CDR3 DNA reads TGCGCCAGCGGGCAGTACACCGGGGAGCTGTTTTTT.

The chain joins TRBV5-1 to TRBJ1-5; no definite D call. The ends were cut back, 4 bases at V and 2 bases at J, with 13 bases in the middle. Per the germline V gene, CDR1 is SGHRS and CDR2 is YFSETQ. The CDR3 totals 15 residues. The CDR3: CASSPGPQGNQPQHF. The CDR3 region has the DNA TGCGCCAGCAGCCCTGGCCCCCAGGGCAATCAGCCCCAGCATTTT.

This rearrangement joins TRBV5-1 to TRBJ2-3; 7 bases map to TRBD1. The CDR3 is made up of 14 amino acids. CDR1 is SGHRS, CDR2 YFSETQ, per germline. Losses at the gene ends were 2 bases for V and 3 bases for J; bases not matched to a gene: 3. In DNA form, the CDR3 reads TGCGCCAGCAGCTTCAAACAGGGGACAGATACGCAGTATTTT. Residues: CASSFKQGTDTQYF.

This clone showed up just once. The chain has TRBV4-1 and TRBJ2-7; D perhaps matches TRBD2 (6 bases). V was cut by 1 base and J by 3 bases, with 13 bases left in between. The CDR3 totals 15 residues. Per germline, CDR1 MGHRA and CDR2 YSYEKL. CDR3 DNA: TGCGCCAGCAGCCAAGTGCGCGGGAACGACTACGAGCAGTACTTC. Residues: CASSQVRGNDYEQYF.

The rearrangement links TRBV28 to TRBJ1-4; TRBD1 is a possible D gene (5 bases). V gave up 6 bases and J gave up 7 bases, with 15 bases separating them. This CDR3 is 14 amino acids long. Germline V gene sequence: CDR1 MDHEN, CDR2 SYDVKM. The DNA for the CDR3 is TGTGCCAGCAGGCGGGGGATCCAGGTTGAAAAACTGTTTTTT. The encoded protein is CASRRGIQVEKLFF.

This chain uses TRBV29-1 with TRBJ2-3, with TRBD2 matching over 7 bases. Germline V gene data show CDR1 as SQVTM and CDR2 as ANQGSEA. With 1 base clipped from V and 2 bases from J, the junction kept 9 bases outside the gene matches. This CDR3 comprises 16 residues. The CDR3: CSVEGASGHLTDTQYF. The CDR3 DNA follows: TGCAGCGTTGAAGGGGCTAGCGGACACCTCACAGATACGCAGTATTTT.

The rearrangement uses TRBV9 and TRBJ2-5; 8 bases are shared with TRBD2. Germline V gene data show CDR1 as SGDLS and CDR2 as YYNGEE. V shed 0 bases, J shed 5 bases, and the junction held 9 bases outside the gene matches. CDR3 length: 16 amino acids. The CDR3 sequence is CASSVVSGSHLETQYF. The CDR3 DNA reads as TGTGCCAGCAGCGTAGTCAGCGGGAGCCATCTGGAGACCCAGTACTTC.

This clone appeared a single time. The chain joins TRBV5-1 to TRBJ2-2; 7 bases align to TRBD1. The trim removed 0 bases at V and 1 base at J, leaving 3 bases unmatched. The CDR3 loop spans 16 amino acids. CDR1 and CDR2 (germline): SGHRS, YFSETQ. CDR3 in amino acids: CASSLAGQVNTGELFF. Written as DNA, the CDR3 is TGCGCCAGCAGCTTGGCCGGACAGGTGAACACCGGGGAGCTGTTTTTT.

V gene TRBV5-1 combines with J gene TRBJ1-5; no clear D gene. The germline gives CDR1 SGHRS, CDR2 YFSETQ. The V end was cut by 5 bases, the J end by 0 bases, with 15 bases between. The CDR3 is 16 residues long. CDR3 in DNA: TGCGCCAGCAGTCCTACACTGCGGGATAGCAATCAGCCCCAGCATTTT. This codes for CASSPTLRDSNQPQHF.

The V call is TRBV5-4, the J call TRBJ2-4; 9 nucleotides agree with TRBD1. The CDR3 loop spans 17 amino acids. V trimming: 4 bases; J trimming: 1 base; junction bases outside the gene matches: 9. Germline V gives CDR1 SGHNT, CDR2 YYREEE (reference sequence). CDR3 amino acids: CASSIGQGSGAKNIQYF. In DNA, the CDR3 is TGTGCCAGCAGCATAGGACAGGGGAGTGGGGCCAAAAACATTCAGTACTTC. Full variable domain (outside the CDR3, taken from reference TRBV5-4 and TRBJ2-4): ETGVTQSPTHLIKTRGQQVTLRCSSQSGHNTVSWYQQALGQGPQFIFQYYREEENGRGNFPPRFSGLQFPNYSSELNVNALELDDSALYLCASSIGQGSGAKNIQYFGAGTRLSVL.

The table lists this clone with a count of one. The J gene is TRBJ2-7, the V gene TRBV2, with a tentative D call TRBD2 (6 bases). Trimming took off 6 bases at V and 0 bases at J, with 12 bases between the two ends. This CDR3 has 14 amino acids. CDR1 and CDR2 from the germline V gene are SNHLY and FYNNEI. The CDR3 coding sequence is TGTGCCAGCAGGGGGGGTGCGGGCTCCTACGAGCAGTACTTC. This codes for CASRGGAGSYEQYF.